One sample yielded the 21 T cell receptor beta chains listed below, sequenced in a study of T cells in Graves' hyperthyroidism and ophthalmopathy. The source material, RNA transcripts, was used to amplify TCR beta CDR3 regions. HTBI primers drove first-round RT-PCR of the TCR CDR3. TCRdb re-derived calls from the multiplex PCR reads in MiXCR, one entry per CDR3 protein. The repertoire holds a few hundred thousand distinct CDR3 sequences, with less than 20% as singletons. The sequenced material came from blood. The receptors here all came from a man aged 18 to 29 with Graves' ophthalmopathy.

In its sample, this clonotype was seen many times. This chain connects TRBV7-8 to TRBJ2-5; D is unclear. Germline CDR1 and CDR2: SGHVS and FQNEAQ. The V end was cut by 0 bases, the J end by 0 bases, with 8 bases between. The CDR3 is 15 residues long. CDR3 DNA: TGTGCCAGCAGCTTAGCGGTCGGATACCAAGAGACCCAGTACTTC. It specifies CASSLAVGYQETQYF.

The chain employs TRBV5-6 and TRBJ1-5, with 8 bases that match TRBD1. The CDR3 extends over 14 amino acids. After removal of 2 bases from V and 4 bases from J, the junction contained 2 bases not matched to a gene. CDR1 and CDR2 from the germline V gene are SGHDT and YYEEEE. The CDR3 nucleotides are TGTGCCAGCAGCTTCCAGGGGGCAAATCAGCCCCAGCATTTT. Residues: CASSFQGANQPQHF.

This clonotype came up many times. The rearrangement links TRBV5-1 to TRBJ1-1; 10 nucleotides line up with TRBD1. Germline CDR1 is SGHRS and CDR2 is YFSETQ. J was trimmed by 1 base and V by 4 bases; bases with no gene match: 10. This CDR3 has 17 amino acids. CDR3 bases: TGCGCCAGCAGCCGTCCGACAGGGGGCGGTGGGAACACTGAAGCTTTCTTT. Its protein product is CASSRPTGGGGNTEAFF.

The table lists this clonotype with a few counts. The chain links TRBV13 to TRBJ2-1; no clear D gene. This CDR3 comprises 13 residues. Germline CDR1 PRHDT, CDR2 FYEKMQ (reference sequence). V lost 1 base to trimming and J lost 5 bases, with 6 bases between them. The CDR3 bases are TGTGCCAGCAGCTTAGAAGGGCACAATGAGCAGTTCTTC. Translation: CASSLEGHNEQFF.

This clonotype was counted a few times. The V call is TRBV27, the J call TRBJ1-1; D not resolved. V was clipped by 1 base and J by 1 base, with 7 bases between them. Germline V gene sequence: CDR1 MNHEY, CDR2 SMNVEV (reference sequence). The CDR3 has 14 amino acids. CDR3 DNA sequence: TGTGCCAGCAGTTTATTCCCAGGGAACACTGAAGCTTTCTTT. Protein product: CASSLFPGNTEAFF.

The chain has TRBV7-2 and TRBJ2-6; TRBD1 matches 9 bases. Per the germline V gene, CDR1 is SGHTA and CDR2 is FQGNSA. The CDR3 sequence is 16 residues long. The ends lost 7 bases at V and 1 base at J; junction bases unmatched: 5. DNA for the CDR3: TGTGCCAGCATCCCGGACAGGGGATCTGGGGCCAACGTCCTGACTTTC. Its translation is CASIPDRGSGANVLTF.

This clonotype was counted between two and nine times. This chain uses TRBV5-4 with TRBJ1-1; D is undetermined. The germline V gene encodes CDR1 SGHNT and CDR2 YYREEE (reference sequence). Trimming cost V 0 bases and J 1 base, with 7 bases left between them. This CDR3 comprises 14 residues. The chain's CDR3 is CASSLDLENTEAFF. Written as DNA, the CDR3 is TGTGCCAGCAGCTTGGACCTGGAGAACACTGAAGCTTTCTTT.

This clonotype was found a few times. The chain employs TRBV12-3 or TRBV12-4 and TRBJ2-2; 10 nucleotides match TRBD2. This CDR3 is built from 21 residues. Losses at the gene ends were 7 bases for V and 3 bases for J; bases not matched to a gene: 23. This CDR3 is CASTPIGAFTSGDWDTGELFF. In DNA form, the CDR3 reads TGTGCCAGCACCCCTATTGGAGCCTTTACTAGCGGGGACTGGGACACCGGGGAGCTGTTTTTT.

This sequence joins TRBV7-6 and TRBJ2-1; the D is unclear. Trimming cost V 3 bases and J 9 bases, with 12 bases left between them. The CDR3 extends over 13 amino acids. CDR1 is SGHVS and CDR2 is FNYEAQ in the germline V gene. CDR3: CASSLQTLSEQFF. DNA of the CDR3: TGTGCCAGCAGCTTGCAAACGCTCAGTGAGCAGTTCTTC.

This clonotype has ten or more counts. This rearrangement joins TRBV18 to TRBJ1-1; D is unclear. V was shortened by 0 bases and J by 5 bases, with 7 bases between the two germline ends. CDR1 is KGHSH and CDR2 is LQKENI in the germline V gene. This CDR3 is 13 amino acids long. CDR3 region: CASSPPSGTEAFF. In nucleotides, the CDR3 is TGTGCCAGCTCACCACCTAGCGGGACTGAAGCTTTCTTT.

On this clonotype itself: At one of its ends the junction is not consistent with the germline gene, which may arise from a read error. The chain carries TRBV12-3 or TRBV12-4 and TRBJ2-7; TRBD1 might be the D (6 bases). The CDR3 runs to 15 residues. The CDR3 loop reads CAGSSTGTLSYEQYF. The DNA for the CDR3 is TGTGCCGGCAGTTCGACAGGAACCCTCTCCTACGAGCAGTACTTC.

This chain connects TRBV20-1 to TRBJ1-3; 12 bases are shared with TRBD1. The CDR3 has 22 amino acids. Germline V gene lookup returns CDR1 DFQATT and CDR2 SNEGSKA (reference sequence). After removal of 2 bases from V and 2 bases from J, the junction contained 22 bases not matched to a gene. CDR3 region: CSARPAKRPGTGGFGTGNTIYF. The CDR3 bases are TGCAGTGCTAGACCCGCCAAACGGCCGGGGACAGGGGGCTTTGGTACTGGAAACACCATATATTTT.

This clonotype occurred many times. The chain joins TRBV20-1 to TRBJ2-1, with D unclear. Trimming shortened V by 3 bases and J by 7 bases, and 10 bases separated the two germline ends. Per germline, CDR1 DFQATT and CDR2 SNEGSKA (reference sequence). This CDR3 contains 12 residues. The CDR3 sequence: CSARGGWNEQFF. The CDR3 bases are TGCAGTGCTAGGGGTGGGTGGAATGAGCAGTTCTTC.

This clonotype appeared a few times. The V call is TRBV6-1, the J call TRBJ2-3; a weak D match, TRBD2 (5 bases). This CDR3 is 14 amino acids long. The V end was cut by 8 bases, the J end by 5 bases, with 17 bases between. Germline loops: CDR1 MNHNS, CDR2 SASEGT. The chain's CDR3 is CASGWGRAGDTQYF. As DNA, the CDR3 is TGTGCCAGCGGATGGGGAAGGGCGGGAGATACGCAGTATTTT.

This clonotype has at least ten counts. The chain joins TRBV28 to TRBJ2-5, with D possibly being TRBD1 (5 bases). CDR3 length equals 12 residues. CDR1 and CDR2 (germline): MDHEN, SYDVKM. V gave up 8 bases and J gave up 9 bases, with 16 bases separating them. CDR3 sequence: CASGYPSGPQYF. CDR3 in DNA: TGTGCCAGCGGGTACCCCTCAGGGCCCCAGTACTTC. Filled out from reference TRBV28 and TRBJ2-5, the complete variable domain reads DVKVTQSSRYLVKRTGEKVFLECVQDMDHENMFWYRQDPGLGLRLIYFSYDVKMKEKGDIPEGYSVSREKKERFSLILESASTNQTSMYLCASGYPSGPQYFGPGTRLLVL.

This clonotype was observed a few times. The chain couples TRBV18 to TRBJ1-1; D is unresolved. Germline V CDR1 and CDR2: KGHSH, LQKENI. Trimming cost V 2 bases and J 0 bases, with 13 bases left between them. This CDR3 has 16 residues. The CDR3 bases are TGTGCCAGCTCACCATTTGACGGAGAAATGAACACTGAAGCTTTCTTT. Translating it yields CASSPFDGEMNTEAFF.

This clonotype occurred many times. V usage is TRBV11-2 and J usage is TRBJ2-7; 8 nucleotides align to TRBD1. The CDR3 spans 17 residues. The V gene end was trimmed by 1 base and the J gene end by 3 bases; junction bases not matched to a gene: 11. The germline gives CDR1 SGHAT, CDR2 FQNNGV. The CDR3 DNA sequence: TGTGCCAGCAGCTTAGGAACAGGGGGTTATCCCTTCTACGAGCAGTACTTC. Protein product: CASSLGTGGYPFYEQYF.

This clonotype appeared many times. This chain joins TRBV3-1 and TRBJ2-7; 7 bases are a match to TRBD2. This CDR3 spans 15 amino acids. Germline lookup yields CDR1 LGHDT and CDR2 YNNKEL (reference sequence). With 1 base clipped from V and 1 base from J, the junction kept 4 bases outside the gene matches. This CDR3 reads CASSQAMGGSYEQYF. DNA for the CDR3: TGTGCCAGCAGCCAAGCTATGGGGGGGTCCTACGAGCAGTACTTC.

This clonotype has a count of ten or more. The chain uses TRBV3-1 and TRBJ1-6, with TRBD1 as a possible D gene (5 bases). The CDR3 sequence is 12 residues long. Germline assignment: CDR1 LGHDT and CDR2 YNNKEL (reference sequence). With 2 bases removed from V and 10 bases from J, the gap between germline ends came to 6 bases. Here the CDR3 reads CASSQRGSPLHF. In DNA form, the CDR3 reads TGTGCCAGCAGCCAACGGGGCTCACCCCTCCACTTT.

This clonotype was counted once. The rearrangement uses TRBV14 and TRBJ2-2; 7 nucleotides agree with TRBD2. V lost 5 bases to trimming and J lost 5 bases; unmatched junction nucleotides: 20. The germline gives CDR1 SGHDN, CDR2 FVKESK. This CDR3 contains 19 residues. CDR3 in DNA: TGTGCCAGCAGCTTAAAACAGTCCGGGACTACCTCGATGACCGGGGAGCTGTTTTTT. This translates into CASSLKQSGTTSMTGELFF.

In this sample, this clonotype turned up a few times. V is TRBV5-6 and J is TRBJ2-1; tentatively, D is TRBD1 (5 bases). Germline CDR1 is SGHDT and CDR2 is YYEEEE. Trimming removed 3 bases from V and 6 bases from J, with 19 bases in between. This CDR3 has 16 amino acids. The CDR3 here is CASSYDAGFSGNEQFF. Here the CDR3 DNA reads TGTGCCAGCAGCTATGACGCAGGGTTTTCTGGCAATGAGCAGTTCTTC.